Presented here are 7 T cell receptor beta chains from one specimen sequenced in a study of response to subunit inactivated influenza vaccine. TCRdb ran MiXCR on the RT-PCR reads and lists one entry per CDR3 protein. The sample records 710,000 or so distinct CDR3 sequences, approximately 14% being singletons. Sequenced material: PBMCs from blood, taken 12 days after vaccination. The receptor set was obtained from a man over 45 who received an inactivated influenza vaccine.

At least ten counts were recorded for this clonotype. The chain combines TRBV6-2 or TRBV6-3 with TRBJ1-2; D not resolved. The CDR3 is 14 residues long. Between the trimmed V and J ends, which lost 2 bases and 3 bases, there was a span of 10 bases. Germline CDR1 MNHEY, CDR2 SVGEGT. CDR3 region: CASSYATFDYGYTF. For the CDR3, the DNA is TGTGCCAGCAGTTACGCGACCTTTGACTATGGCTACACCTTC.

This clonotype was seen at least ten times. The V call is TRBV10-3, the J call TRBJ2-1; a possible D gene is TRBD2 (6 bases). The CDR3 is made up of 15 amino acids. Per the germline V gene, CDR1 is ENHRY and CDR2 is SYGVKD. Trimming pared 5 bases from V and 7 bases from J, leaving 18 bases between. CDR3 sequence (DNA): TGTGCCATCAGTACCCCGGGGGTACGTCAAAATGAGCAGTTCTTC. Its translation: CAISTPGVRQNEQFF.

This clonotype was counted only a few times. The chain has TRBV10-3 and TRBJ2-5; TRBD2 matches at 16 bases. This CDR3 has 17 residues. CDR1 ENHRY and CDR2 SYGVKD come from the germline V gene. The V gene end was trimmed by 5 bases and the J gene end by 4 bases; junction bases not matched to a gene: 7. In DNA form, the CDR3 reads TGTGCCATCAGTACGGGACTAGCGGGAGGGCCGGGAGAGACCCAGTACTTC. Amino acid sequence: CAISTGLAGGPGETQYF.

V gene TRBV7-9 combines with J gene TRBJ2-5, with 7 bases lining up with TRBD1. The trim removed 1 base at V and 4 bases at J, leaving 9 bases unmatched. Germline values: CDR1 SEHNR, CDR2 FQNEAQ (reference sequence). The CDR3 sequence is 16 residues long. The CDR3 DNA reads TGTGCCAGCAGCTTAGGAAGAAAGGACAGGAGAGAGACCCAGTACTTC. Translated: CASSLGRKDRRETQYF.

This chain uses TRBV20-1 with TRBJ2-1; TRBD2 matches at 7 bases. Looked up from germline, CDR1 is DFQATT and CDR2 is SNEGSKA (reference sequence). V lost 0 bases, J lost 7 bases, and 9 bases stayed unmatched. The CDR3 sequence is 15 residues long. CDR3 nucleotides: TGCAGTGCTAGAGATGGGGCGGGAGATCGTAATGAGCAGTTCTTC. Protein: CSARDGAGDRNEQFF.

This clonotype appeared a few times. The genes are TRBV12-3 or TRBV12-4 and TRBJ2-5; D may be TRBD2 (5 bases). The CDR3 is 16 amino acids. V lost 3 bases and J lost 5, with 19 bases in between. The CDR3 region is CASSFASGNIGETQYF. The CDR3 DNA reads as TGTGCCAGCAGTTTCGCGTCGGGGAATATCGGGGAGACCCAGTACTTC.

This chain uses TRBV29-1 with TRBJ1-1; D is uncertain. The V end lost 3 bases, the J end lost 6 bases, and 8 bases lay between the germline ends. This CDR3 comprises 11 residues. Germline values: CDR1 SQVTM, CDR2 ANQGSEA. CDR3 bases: TGCAGCGTTGAGGTCTGGGCTGAAGCTTTCTTT. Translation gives CSVEVWAEAFF. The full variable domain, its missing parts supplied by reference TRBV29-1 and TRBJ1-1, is SAVISQKPSRDICQRGTSLTIQCQVDSQVTMMFWYRQQPGQSLTLIATANQGSEATYESGFVIDKFPISRPNLTFSTLTVSNMSPEDSSIYLCSVEVWAEAFFGQGTRLTVV.